One sample yielded the 17 T cell receptor beta chains listed below, sequenced in a study of blood T cell repertoires in COVID-19. The data were produced by immunoSEQ multiplex PCR, yet TCRdb's version contains in-frame clones alone and is incomplete. In the table there are about 140,000 clones, roughly four fifths of which are singletons. The sequencing input was peripheral blood. These receptors all stem from a human donor in a cohort sampled during active COVID-19.

The chain is built from TRBV7-2 and TRBJ2-1; 10 nucleotides agree with TRBD2. J was trimmed by 4 bases and V by 5 bases; bases with no gene match: 11. The CDR3 extends over 17 amino acids. Germline CDR1 and CDR2: SGHTA and FQGNSA. CDR3 sequence: CASSPRSSGGTYNEQFF. The CDR3, as DNA: TGTGCCAGCAGCCCCCGGAGTAGCGGGGGGACATACAATGAGCAGTTCTTC. Full variable domain (remainder filled in from reference TRBV7-2 and TRBJ2-1): GAGVSQSPSNKVTEKGKDVELRCDPISGHTALYWYRQSLGQGLEFLIYFQGNSAPDKSGLPSDRFSAERTGGSVSTLTIQRTQQEDSAVYLCASSPRSSGGTYNEQFFGPGTRLTVL.

The V and J genes are TRBV10-3 and TRBJ1-1; the D gene is possibly TRBD1 (6 bases). Trimming removed 0 bases at V and 1 base at J, with 9 bases between. CDR3 length: 15 amino acids. CDR1 is ENHRY, CDR2 SYGVKD, per germline. CDR3 DNA: TGTGCCATCAGTGAGTCAAAGACAGGGAACACTGAAGCTTTCTTT. It translates to CAISESKTGNTEAFF.

This chain connects TRBV5-4 to TRBJ2-7; 8 positions agree with TRBD2. V shed 5 bases and J 2 bases; nucleotides not matched to a gene: 6. This CDR3 region has 14 residues. Germline CDR1 is SGHNT and CDR2 is YYREEE (reference sequence). DNA of the CDR3: TGTGCCAGCAGTTTAGCGGGGCCCGCCTACGAGCAGTACTTC. This gives the protein CASSLAGPAYEQYF. The full variable domain, rest sourced from reference TRBV5-4 and TRBJ2-7, is ETGVTQSPTHLIKTRGQQVTLRCSSQSGHNTVSWYQQALGQGPQFIFQYYREEENGRGNFPPRFSGLQFPNYSSELNVNALELDDSALYLCASSLAGPAYEQYFGPGTRLTVT.

The chain employs TRBV19 and TRBJ2-2; TRBD1 might be the D (6 bases). Germline V gene sequence: CDR1 LNHDA, CDR2 SQIVND (reference sequence). There are 14 residues in the CDR3. The V end was cut by 10 bases, the J end by 6 bases, with 18 bases between. The CDR3: CATEEQGFSGELFF. CDR3 nucleotides: TGTGCCACTGAGGAACAGGGATTTTCCGGGGAGCTGTTTTTT.

The J gene is TRBJ2-1, the V gene TRBV7-2, with D maybe TRBD2 (5 bases). Germline CDR1 is SGHTA and CDR2 is FQGNSA. This CDR3 is 15 amino acids long. Trimming cost V 1 base and J 7 bases, with 14 bases left between them. The CDR3 DNA reads TGTGCCAGCAGCTTAGACTCCACAACGGGGAATGAGCAGTTCTTC. This encodes CASSLDSTTGNEQFF.

This clone was detected only once. A junction end diverges from the germline sequence, so it may reflect a read error. The gene calls are TRBV7-7 and TRBJ2-1, with TRBD2 identical over 8 bases. From germline, CDR1 is SSHAT and CDR2 FNYEAQ (reference sequence). The CDR3 extends over 15 amino acids. The CDR3 reads CASSSGTSNVGEQFF. The CDR3 DNA reads as TGTGCTAGCAGCAGCGGGACTAGTAACGTTGGTGAGCAGTTCTTC.

This rearrangement joins TRBV19 to TRBJ2-2, with D hard to call. The germline V gene has CDR1 LNHDA and CDR2 SQIVND (reference sequence). Trimming left V 5 bases short and J 5 bases short, with 12 bases between. The CDR3 is 14 amino acids. The CDR3 DNA is TGTGCCAGTAGTCCCCGACTGAGAACCGGGGAGCTGTTTTTT. Translated: CASSPRLRTGELFF.

The chain uses TRBV20-1 and TRBJ2-1; perhaps TRBD1 as D (6 bases). The CDR3 runs to 10 residues. The germline V gene has CDR1 DFQATT and CDR2 SNEGSKA (reference sequence). V lost 7 bases, J lost 7 bases, and 8 bases lay in between. The CDR3 DNA reads as TGCAGTGTGAGGGGGAATGAGCAGTTCTTC. Its translation: CSVRGNEQFF.

Here the CDR3 DNA reads TGTGCCACCAGCGCCCAAACAGGGGCCACTGAAGCTTTCTTT. It codes for CATSAQTGATEAFF. This rearrangement joins TRBV15 to TRBJ1-1; 7 positions match TRBD1. Germline V gene lookup returns CDR1 LNHNV and CDR2 YYDKDF (reference sequence). CDR3 length: 14 residues. With 5 bases clipped from V and 4 bases from J, the junction kept 7 bases outside the gene matches.

This chain connects TRBV10-3 to TRBJ1-6, with 7 bases matching TRBD1. CDR1 is ENHRY and CDR2 is SYGVKD in the germline V gene. The CDR3 covers 14 residues. Trimming took 4 bases from V and 5 from J; bases not matched to a gene: 2. The DNA for the CDR3 is TGTGCCATCAGTGTAGGGACAGATAATTCACCCCTCCACTTT. Translating gives CAISVGTDNSPLHF.

This clone has a handful of counts. The chain combines TRBV5-6 with TRBJ1-5, with D tentatively TRBD1 (6 bases). CDR1 and CDR2 from the germline V gene are SGHDT and YYEEEE. Trimming took 4 bases from V and 0 from J, leaving 8 bases between them. The CDR3 length is 14 residues. The DNA of the CDR3 is TGTGCCAGCAGCGGACAGAATAGCAATCAGCCCCAGCATTTT. Protein product: CASSGQNSNQPQHF.

J is TRBJ1-1 and V is TRBV5-1, with D possibly TRBD1 on 6 matching bases. Germline CDR1 reads SGHRS; CDR2 reads YFSETQ. The CDR3 runs to 17 residues. V shed 0 bases and J shed 1 base, with 16 bases lying between them. The CDR3 bases are TGCGCCAGCAGCTTGGTTTTCACAGGGCAAAGGAACACTGAAGCTTTCTTT. The encoded protein is CASSLVFTGQRNTEAFF.

The V gene is TRBV7-3, the J gene TRBJ2-1; TRBD1 aligns across 12 bases. J gave up 0 bases and V 5 bases, and 14 bases lay outside the gene matches. The length of the CDR3 is 20 residues. Germline CDR1 SGHTA, CDR2 FQGTGA. CDR3 coding DNA: TGTGCCAGCAGCCCCGGGACAGGGGGCCGCGGTGGAATCTCCTACAATGAGCAGTTCTTC. Translated, it gives CASSPGTGGRGGISYNEQFF. Variable domain in full (rest from reference TRBV7-3 and TRBJ2-1): GAGVSQTPSNKVTEKGKYVELRCDPISGHTALYWYRQSLGQGPEFLIYFQGTGAADDSGLPNDRFFAVRPEGSVSTLKIQRTERGDSAVYLCASSPGTGGRGGISYNEQFFGPGTRLTVL.

This chain joins TRBV28 and TRBJ2-2, with 10 bases aligning to TRBD2. Looked up from germline, CDR1 is MDHEN and CDR2 is SYDVKM. The CDR3 extends over 16 amino acids. The junction had 3 bases not matched to a gene; V was cut back by 3 bases and J by 2 bases. The DNA for the CDR3 is TGTGCCAGCAGTTTCGGACTAGCGGTTAACACCGGGGAGCTGTTTTTT. It yields the protein CASSFGLAVNTGELFF.

Only one count was recorded for this clone. The chain recombines TRBV19 with TRBJ1-5; no clear D gene. The ends were cut back, 3 bases at V and 7 bases at J, with 13 bases in the middle. Germline V gives CDR1 LNHDA, CDR2 SQIVND (reference sequence). The CDR3 consists of 14 residues. The CDR3 DNA reads TGTGCCAGTAGTATTCAAGACCCGGGACAGCCCCAGCATTTT. Amino acid sequence: CASSIQDPGQPQHF.

This chain connects TRBV11-3 to TRBJ2-3; 9 positions agree with TRBD1. This CDR3 contains 13 residues. Germline V gene sequence: CDR1 SGHNT, CDR2 YENEEA. The V and J ends lost 6 bases and 5 bases, in that order; junction bases with no gene match: 3. The CDR3 coding sequence is TGTGCCAGCAGTGGGGACAGGGAAGATACGCAGTATTTT. Translation gives CASSGDREDTQYF.

This clone turned up a few times. The V gene is TRBV5-1, the J gene TRBJ2-5; TRBD2 matches at 10 bases. CDR1 is SGHRS, CDR2 YFSETQ, per germline. This CDR3 contains 15 residues. Unmatched junction bases numbered 3, after V lost 0 bases and J lost 4 bases. For the CDR3, the DNA is TGCGCCAGCAGCTTGGAAGGACTAGCGGCAGAGACCCAGTACTTC. Translated: CASSLEGLAAETQYF.